The present TCR beta chain was sequenced within a study of T cell repertoires in ileal Crohn's disease (dated by TCRdb to 2018 to 2020). Regarding the study in general: At the time of surgery, roughly 40% of patients were active smokers, and the median duration of disease was approximately 8 years. Every patient underwent surgery because of a complication, which was stricturing disease in around 61% and penetrating disease in around 39%. Roughly half of the patients were given postoperative therapy, with fewer than 12 receiving thiopurines and fewer than 20 receiving anti-TNF agents. A prospective multicentre cohort supplied the 50 or so Crohn's disease patients whose TCR repertoires were analysed. The study was conducted in parallel with a multicentre cohort built to find predictors of early endoscopic recurrence after ileocolonic resection. A Rutgeerts score higher than i0 was the definition used for endoscopic postoperative recurrence. A total of roughly 170 mucosal samples from 60 or so patients were sequenced, collected from several sites on the surgical specimen and at postoperative endoscopy.

For commercial TCRB immunosequencing, about 500 nanograms of biopsy DNA were submitted for each sample. A two-step, amplification bias-controlled multiplex PCR was used by Adaptive Biotechnology to amplify CDR3 regions from genomic DNA. In the first PCR, primers covered every V and J gene segment, and in the second PCR, barcodes and Illumina adapters were added. An Illumina instrument was used to sequence the CDR3 libraries. Under the source paper's analysis protocol: The analysis used both the pipelines supplied by the vendor and custom analysis of the raw data in R/Bioconductor with R version 3.3.0. Clonality, which ranges from 0 to 1, was calculated as the inverse of the normalised Shannon entropy across all productive clones. High-frequency clones were defined as the share of the repertoire taken up by the top 100 clones, keeping only clones that passed a 95% confidence test. Overlap between samples was measured with the Morisita-Horn index, while repertoire diversity was measured with the Simpson index. The clones in this table, taken by TCRdb from immuneACCESS, are in-frame only. Not every clone is retained; where verified, under half of the shortfall comes from an unresolved V gene, and the cause of the rest is unknown. The V and J calls and clone size come from that table; D and trimming were worked out from the DNA. A total of about 14,000 clones appear in this sample, approximately 70% of them only once. The leading ten clones occupy 5% to 7% of the sample.

Details on this clone: The target of this receptor is not known. No base qualities exist here, and no much larger clone lies one base off it.

The CDR3, from cysteine to phenylalanine, totals 14 residues. The entry retains the CDR3 DNA only, 42 bases that are in frame from base 1. CDR1 and CDR2 are read off the germline V gene as LGHNA and YNFKEQ. Between the V and J ends, shortened by 1 base and 6 bases respectively, the junction contains 11 bases. What the authors observed across the whole study: Patients who were active smokers at surgery had a significantly higher proportion of clonal expansions than non-smokers (around 25% vs 18%, p=0.02). Only a subgroup of patients, of unstated size, had their mucosal CD4 and CD8 T cells sorted and sequenced. Higher high-frequency clone percentages at surgery were associated with endoscopic recurrence; all patients with clonality above 26.8% (18/57) had recurrence. Compared with CD4 T cells, sorted CD8 T cells held more high-frequency clones, which suggests that the mucosal expansions were mostly CD8.

Adults with ileal or ileocolonic Crohn's disease and an indication for ileocolonic resection were eligible for inclusion. Before DNA extraction, whole ileal mucosal biopsies were kept frozen at -80 degrees C. Genomic DNA was extracted from frozen whole biopsies with a TRizol-based method and quantified on a NanoDrop 2000 spectrophotometer. The source of this sequence is an adult with Crohn's disease. Recombination joined TRBV4-2 with TRBJ2-3, with TRBD2 perhaps the D gene, on 5 matching bases. The sequenced sample consisted of ileal tissue. The CDR3 reads CASSQGSPGDTQYF. The DNA sequence is TGTGCCAGCAGCCAAGGTTCCCCGGGGGATACGCAGTATTTT.